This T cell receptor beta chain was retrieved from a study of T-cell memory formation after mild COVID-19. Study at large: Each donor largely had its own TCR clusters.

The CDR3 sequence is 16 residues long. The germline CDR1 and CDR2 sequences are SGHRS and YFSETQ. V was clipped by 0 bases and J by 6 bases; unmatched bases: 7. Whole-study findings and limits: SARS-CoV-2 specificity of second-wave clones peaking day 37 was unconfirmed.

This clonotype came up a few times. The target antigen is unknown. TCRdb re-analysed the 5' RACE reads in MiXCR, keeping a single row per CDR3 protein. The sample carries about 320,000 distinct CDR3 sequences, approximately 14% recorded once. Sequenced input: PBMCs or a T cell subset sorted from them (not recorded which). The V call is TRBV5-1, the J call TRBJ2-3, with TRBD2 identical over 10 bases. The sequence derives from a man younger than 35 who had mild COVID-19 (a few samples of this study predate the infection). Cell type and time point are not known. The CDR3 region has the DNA TGCGCCAGCAGCTTGGCCCTAGCGGGGGTTCACGATACGCAGTATTTT. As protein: CASSLALAGVHDTQYF.